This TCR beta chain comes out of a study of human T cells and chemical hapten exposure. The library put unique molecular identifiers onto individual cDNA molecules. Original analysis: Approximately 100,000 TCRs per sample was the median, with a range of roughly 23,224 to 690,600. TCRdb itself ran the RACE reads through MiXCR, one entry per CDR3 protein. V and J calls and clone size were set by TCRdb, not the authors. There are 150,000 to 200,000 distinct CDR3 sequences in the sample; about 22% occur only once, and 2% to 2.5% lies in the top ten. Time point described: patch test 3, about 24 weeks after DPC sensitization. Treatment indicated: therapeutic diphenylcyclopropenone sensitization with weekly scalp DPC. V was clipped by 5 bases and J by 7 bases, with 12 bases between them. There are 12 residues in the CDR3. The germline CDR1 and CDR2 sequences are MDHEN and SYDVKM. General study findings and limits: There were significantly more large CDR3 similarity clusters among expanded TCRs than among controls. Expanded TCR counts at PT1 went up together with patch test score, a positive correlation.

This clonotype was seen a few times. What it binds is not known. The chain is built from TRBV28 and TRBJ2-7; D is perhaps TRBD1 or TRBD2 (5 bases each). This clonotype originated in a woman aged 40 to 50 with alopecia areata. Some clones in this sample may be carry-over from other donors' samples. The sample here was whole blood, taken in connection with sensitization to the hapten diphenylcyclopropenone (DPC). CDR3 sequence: CASSLSGTEQYF. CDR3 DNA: TGTGCCAGCAGTCTGTCAGGGACGGAGCAGTACTTC.